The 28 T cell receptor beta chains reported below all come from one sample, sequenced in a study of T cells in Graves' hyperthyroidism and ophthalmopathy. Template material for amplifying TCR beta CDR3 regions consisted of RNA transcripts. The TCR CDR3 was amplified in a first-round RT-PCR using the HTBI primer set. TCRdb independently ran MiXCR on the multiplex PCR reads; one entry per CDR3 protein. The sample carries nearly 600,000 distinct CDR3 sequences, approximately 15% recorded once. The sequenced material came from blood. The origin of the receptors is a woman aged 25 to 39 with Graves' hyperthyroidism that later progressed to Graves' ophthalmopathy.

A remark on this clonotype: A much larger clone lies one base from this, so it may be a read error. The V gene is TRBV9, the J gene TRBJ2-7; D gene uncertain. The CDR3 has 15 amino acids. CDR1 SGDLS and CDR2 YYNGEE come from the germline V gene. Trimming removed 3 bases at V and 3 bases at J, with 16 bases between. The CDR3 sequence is CASSATTAPIYEQYF. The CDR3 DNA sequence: TGTGCCAGCAGCGCAACGACGGCCCCCATCTACGAGCAGTACTTC.

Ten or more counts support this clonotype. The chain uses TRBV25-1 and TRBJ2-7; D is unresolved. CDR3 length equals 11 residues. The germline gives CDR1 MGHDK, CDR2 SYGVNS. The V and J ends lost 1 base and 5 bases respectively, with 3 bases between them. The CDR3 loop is CASSEFHEQYF. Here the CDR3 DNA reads TGTGCCAGCAGTGAATTCCACGAGCAGTACTTC.

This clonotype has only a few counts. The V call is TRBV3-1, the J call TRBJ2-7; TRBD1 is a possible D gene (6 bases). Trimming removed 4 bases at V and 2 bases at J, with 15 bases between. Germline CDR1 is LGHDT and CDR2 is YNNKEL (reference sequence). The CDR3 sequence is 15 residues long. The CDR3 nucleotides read TGTGCCAGCAGCCTATCGGACAGTCGAACCTACGAGCAGTACTTC. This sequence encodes CASSLSDSRTYEQYF.

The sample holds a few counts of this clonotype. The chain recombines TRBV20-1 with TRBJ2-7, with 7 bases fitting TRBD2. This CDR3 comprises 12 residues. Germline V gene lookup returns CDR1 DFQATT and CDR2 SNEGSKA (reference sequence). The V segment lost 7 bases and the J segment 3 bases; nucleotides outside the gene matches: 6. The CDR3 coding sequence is TGCAGTGTAGCTCCGGGAGGCTACGAGCAGTACTTC. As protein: CSVAPGGYEQYF.

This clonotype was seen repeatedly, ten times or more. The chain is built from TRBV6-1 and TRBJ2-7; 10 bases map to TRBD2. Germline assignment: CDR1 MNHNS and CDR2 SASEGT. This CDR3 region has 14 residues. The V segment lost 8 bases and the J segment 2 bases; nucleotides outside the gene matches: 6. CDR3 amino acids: CASQRTSGTYEQYF. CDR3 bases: TGTGCCAGCCAGCGGACTAGCGGAACCTACGAGCAGTACTTC.

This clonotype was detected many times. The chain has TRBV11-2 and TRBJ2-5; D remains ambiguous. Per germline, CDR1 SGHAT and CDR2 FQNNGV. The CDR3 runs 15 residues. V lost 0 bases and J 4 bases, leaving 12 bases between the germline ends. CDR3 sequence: CASSLDGRIGETQYF. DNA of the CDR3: TGTGCCAGCAGCTTAGATGGCAGAATTGGAGAGACCCAGTACTTC.

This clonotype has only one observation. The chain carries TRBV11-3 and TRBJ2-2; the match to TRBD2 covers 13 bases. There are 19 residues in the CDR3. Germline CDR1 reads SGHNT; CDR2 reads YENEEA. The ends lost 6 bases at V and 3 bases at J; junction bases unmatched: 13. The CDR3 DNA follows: TGTGCCAGCAGTTCGCTATCCGGGACTAGCGGGGTTCACACCGGGGAGCTGTTTTTT. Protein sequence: CASSSLSGTSGVHTGELFF.

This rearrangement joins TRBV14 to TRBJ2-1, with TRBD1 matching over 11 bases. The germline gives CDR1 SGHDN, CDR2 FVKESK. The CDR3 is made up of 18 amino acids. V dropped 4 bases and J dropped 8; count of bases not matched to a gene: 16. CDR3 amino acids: CASSPLSPGQGARDEQFF. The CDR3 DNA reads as TGTGCCAGCAGCCCTCTAAGCCCCGGACAGGGGGCTAGGGATGAGCAGTTCTTC.

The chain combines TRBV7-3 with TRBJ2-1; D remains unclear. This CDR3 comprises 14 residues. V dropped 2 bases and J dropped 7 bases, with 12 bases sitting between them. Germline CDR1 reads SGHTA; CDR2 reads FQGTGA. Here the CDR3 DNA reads TGTGCCAGCAGCTTAGTCAGACTCTCAAATGAGCAGTTCTTC. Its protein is CASSLVRLSNEQFF.

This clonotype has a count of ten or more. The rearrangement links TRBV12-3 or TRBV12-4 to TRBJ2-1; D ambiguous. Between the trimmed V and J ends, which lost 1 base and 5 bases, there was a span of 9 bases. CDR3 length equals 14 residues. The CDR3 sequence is CASSLEGKHNEQFF. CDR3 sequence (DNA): TGTGCCAGCAGTTTAGAGGGAAAGCACAATGAGCAGTTCTTC.

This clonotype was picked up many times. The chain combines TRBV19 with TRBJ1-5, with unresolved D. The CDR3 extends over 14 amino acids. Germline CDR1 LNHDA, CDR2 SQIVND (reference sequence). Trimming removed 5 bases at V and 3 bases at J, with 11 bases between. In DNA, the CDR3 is TGTGCCAGTAGTCTTGATCACGTCAATCAGCCCCAGCATTTT. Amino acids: CASSLDHVNQPQHF. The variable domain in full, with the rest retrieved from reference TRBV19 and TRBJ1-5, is DGGITQSPKYLFRKEGQNVTLSCEQNLNHDAMYWYRQDPGQGLRLIYYSQIVNDFQKGDIAEGYSVSREKKESFPLTVTSAQKNPTAFYLCASSLDHVNQPQHFGDGTRLSIL.

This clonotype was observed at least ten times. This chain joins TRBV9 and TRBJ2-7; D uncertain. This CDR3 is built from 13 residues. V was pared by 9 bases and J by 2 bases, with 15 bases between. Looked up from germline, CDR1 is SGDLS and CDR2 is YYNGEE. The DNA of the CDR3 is TGTGCCATAATTCCGGAGCCCCCCTACGAGCAGTACTTC. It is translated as CAIIPEPPYEQYF.

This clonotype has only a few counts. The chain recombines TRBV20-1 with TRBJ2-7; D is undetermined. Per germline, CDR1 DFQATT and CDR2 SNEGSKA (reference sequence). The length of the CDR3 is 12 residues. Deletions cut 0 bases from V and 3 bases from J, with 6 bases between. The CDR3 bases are TGCAGTGCTAGAGATCAATTCTACGAGCAGTACTTC. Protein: CSARDQFYEQYF.

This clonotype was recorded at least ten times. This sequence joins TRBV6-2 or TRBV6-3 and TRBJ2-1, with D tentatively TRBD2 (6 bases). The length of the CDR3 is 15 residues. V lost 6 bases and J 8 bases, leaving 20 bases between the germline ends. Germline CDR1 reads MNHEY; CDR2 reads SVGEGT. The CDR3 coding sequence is TGTGCCAGCAGGTCGAGACTAGAGGTACGCTATGAGCAGTTCTTC. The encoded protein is CASRSRLEVRYEQFF.

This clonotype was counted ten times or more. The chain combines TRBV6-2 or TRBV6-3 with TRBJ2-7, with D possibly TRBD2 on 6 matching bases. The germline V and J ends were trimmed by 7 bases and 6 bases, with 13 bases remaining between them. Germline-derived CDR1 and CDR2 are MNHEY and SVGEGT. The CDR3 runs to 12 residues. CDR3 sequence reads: CASTHGGVEQYF. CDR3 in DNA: TGTGCCAGCACCCATGGAGGGGTCGAGCAGTACTTC.

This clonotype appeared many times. In DNA form, the CDR3 reads TGTGCCAGCAGGGAAATAGCGGGAGGGTACAATGAGCAGTTCTTC. Protein sequence: CASREIAGGYNEQFF. This chain links TRBV27 with TRBJ2-1; 11 bases align to TRBD2. CDR1 is MNHEY and CDR2 is SMNVEV in the germline V gene (reference sequence). Germline trimming cut 6 bases from V and 4 bases from J; bases unmatched to any gene: 5. The length of the CDR3 is 15 residues.

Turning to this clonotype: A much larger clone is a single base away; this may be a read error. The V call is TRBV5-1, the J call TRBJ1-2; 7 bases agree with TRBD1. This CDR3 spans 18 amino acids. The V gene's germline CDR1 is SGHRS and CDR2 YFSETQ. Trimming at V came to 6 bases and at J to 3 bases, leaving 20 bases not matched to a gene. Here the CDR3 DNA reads TGCGCCAGCATCCGCCAAGGGGGCAGGATCGGTATGGACTATGGCTACACCTTC. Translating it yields CASIRQGGRIGMDYGYTF.

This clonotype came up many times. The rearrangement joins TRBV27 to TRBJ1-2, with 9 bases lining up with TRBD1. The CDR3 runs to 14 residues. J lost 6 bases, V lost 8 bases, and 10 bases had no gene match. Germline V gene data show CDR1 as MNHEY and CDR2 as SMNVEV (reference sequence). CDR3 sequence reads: CASSRTGEVHGYTF. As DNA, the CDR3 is TGTGCCAGCTCGAGGACAGGGGAGGTCCATGGCTACACCTTC.

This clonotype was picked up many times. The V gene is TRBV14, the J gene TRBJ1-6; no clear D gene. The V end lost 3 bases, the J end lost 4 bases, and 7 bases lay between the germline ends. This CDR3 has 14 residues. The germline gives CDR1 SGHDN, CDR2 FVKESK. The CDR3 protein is CASSQGRYNSPLHF. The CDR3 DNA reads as TGTGCCAGCAGCCAGGGCAGATATAATTCACCCCTCCACTTT.

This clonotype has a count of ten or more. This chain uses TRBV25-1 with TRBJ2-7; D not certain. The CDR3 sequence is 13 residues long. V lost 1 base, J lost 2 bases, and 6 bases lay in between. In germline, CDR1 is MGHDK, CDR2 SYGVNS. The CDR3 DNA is TGTGCCAGCAGTGAATCACCCCCCTACGAGCAGTACTTC. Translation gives CASSESPPYEQYF.

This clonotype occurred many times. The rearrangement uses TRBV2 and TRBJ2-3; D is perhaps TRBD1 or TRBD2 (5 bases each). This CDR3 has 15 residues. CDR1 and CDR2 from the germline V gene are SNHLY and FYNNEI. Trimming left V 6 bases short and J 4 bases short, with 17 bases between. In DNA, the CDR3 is TGTGCCAGCAGCCGGGACGGACAAGAGGCAGATACGCAGTATTTT. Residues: CASSRDGQEADTQYF.

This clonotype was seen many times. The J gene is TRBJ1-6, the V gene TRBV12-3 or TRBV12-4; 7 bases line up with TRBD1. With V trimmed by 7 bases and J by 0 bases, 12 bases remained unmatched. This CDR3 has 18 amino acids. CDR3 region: CASTRDSLGSSYNSPLHF. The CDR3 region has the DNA TGTGCCAGCACCCGGGACAGCCTAGGAAGCTCCTATAATTCACCCCTCCACTTT.

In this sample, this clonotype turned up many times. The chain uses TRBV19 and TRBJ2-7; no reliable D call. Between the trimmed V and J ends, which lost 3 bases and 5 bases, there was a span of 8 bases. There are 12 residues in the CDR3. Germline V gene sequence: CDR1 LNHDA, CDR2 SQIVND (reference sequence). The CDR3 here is CASSIAGHEQYF. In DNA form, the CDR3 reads TGTGCCAGTAGTATTGCCGGACACGAGCAGTACTTC.

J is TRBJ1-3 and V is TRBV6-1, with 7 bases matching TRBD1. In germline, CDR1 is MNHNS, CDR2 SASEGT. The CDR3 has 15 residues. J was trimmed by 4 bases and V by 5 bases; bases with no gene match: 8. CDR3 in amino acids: CASSFDRAEGNTIYF. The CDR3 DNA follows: TGTGCCAGCAGTTTCGACAGGGCCGAAGGAAACACCATATATTTT.

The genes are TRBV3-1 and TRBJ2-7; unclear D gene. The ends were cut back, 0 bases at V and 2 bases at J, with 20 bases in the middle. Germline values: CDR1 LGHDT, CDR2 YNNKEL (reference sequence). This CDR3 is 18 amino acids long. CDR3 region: CASSQDRISQFPPYEQYF. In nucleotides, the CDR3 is TGTGCCAGCAGCCAAGATAGGATAAGTCAGTTTCCACCCTACGAGCAGTACTTC.

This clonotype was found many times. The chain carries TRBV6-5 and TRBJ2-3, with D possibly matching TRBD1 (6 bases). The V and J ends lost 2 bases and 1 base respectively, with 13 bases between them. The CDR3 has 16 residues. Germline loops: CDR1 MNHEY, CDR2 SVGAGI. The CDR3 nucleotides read TGTGCCAGCAGTTACGGCCTCCGACAGGGCACAGATACGCAGTATTTT. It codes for CASSYGLRQGTDTQYF.

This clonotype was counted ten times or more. The CDR3 DNA is TGCAGCGTCCGGCCGGGACAGGGCCACACCGGGGAGCTGTTTTTT. Its translation: CSVRPGQGHTGELFF. The rearrangement links TRBV29-1 to TRBJ2-2; 9 positions match TRBD1. The V gene's germline CDR1 is SQVTM and CDR2 ANQGSEA. V lost 6 bases to trimming and J lost 3 bases; unmatched junction nucleotides: 8. The CDR3 length is 15 residues.

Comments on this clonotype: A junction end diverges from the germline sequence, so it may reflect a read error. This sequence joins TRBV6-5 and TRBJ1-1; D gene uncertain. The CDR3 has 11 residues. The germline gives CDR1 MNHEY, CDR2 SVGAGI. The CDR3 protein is CASSYGPEASF. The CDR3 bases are TGTGCCAGCAGTTATGGGCCTGAAGCTTCCTTT.